Listed here are 16 T cell receptor beta chains from one sample, sequenced in a study of OX40 agonist ivuxolimab in advanced cancers. Generated by immunoSEQ multiplex PCR, the TCRdb table keeps only in-frame clones and is missing some. The table has 70,000 or so clones, approximately 85% seen once. This material consisted of CD4+ or CD8+ T cells sorted from blood, taken in a trial of the OX40 agonist ivuxolimab. The receptors originated from an adult with an advanced solid tumor such as melanoma, head and neck, liver or kidney cancer.

This clone has just a few counts. The rearrangement uses TRBV4-2 and TRBJ2-1; 8 bases are a match to TRBD2. The CDR3 runs 16 residues. Per germline, CDR1 LGHNA and CDR2 YNFKEQ. V gave up 3 bases and J gave up 6 bases; unmatched junction bases: 10. The CDR3 here is CASSQDPAGVGNEQFF. CDR3 nucleotides: TGTGCCAGCAGCCAGGACCCAGCGGGAGTTGGCAATGAGCAGTTCTTC.

The V call is TRBV6-4, the J call TRBJ2-7, with 7 bases that match TRBD1. The germline CDR1 and CDR2 sequences are MRHNA and SNTAGT. The length of the CDR3 is 12 residues. After removal of 2 bases from V and 13 bases from J, the junction contained 8 bases not matched to a gene. The CDR3: CASSDQRTGKYF. As DNA, the CDR3 is TGTGCCAGCAGTGACCAGCGGACAGGCAAATACTTC.

The rearrangement links TRBV11-2 to TRBJ1-1, with no clear D. The germline gives CDR1 SGHAT, CDR2 FQNNGV. This CDR3 has 15 amino acids. V dropped 3 bases and J dropped 4 bases, with 15 bases sitting between them. The CDR3 DNA is TGTGCCAGCAGCTTTCCCGAGGGCGGGATCACTGAAGCTTTCTTT. Amino acids: CASSFPEGGITEAFF. Looking up the rest from reference TRBV11-2 and TRBJ1-1 gives the full variable domain: EAGVAQSPRYKIIEKRQSVAFWCNPISGHATLYWYQQILGQGPKLLIQFQNNGVVDDSQLPKDRFSAERLKGVDSTLKIQPAKLEDSAVYLCASSFPEGGITEAFFGQGTRLTVV.

This chain connects TRBV2 to TRBJ1-4; 7 bases match TRBD1. Germline loops: CDR1 SNHLY, CDR2 FYNNEI. The V segment lost 2 bases and the J segment 8 bases; nucleotides outside the gene matches: 5. The CDR3 consists of 14 residues. CDR3 DNA: TGTGCCAGCAGTGAAAGACAGGGAGGGGAAAAACTGTTTTTT. Residues: CASSERQGGEKLFF.

The V and J genes are TRBV29-1 and TRBJ2-1; D is possibly TRBD2 (5 bases). V shed 7 bases and J shed 0 bases, with 22 bases lying between them. CDR1 and CDR2 from the germline V gene are SQVTM and ANQGSEA. The CDR3 is 17 residues long. CDR3 sequence (DNA): TGCAGCGCCACAACTGGGCTAGCTATTAGCTCCTACAATGAGCAGTTCTTC. Translating gives CSATTGLAISSYNEQFF.

The chain carries TRBV5-4 and TRBJ2-3; 10 positions agree with TRBD2. CDR3 length: 15 residues. CDR1 is SGHNT, CDR2 YYREEE, per germline (reference sequence). Unmatched junction bases numbered 5, after V lost 5 bases and J lost 2 bases. The CDR3 region is CASRQLAGFTDTQYF. The CDR3 DNA follows: TGTGCCAGCAGACAACTAGCGGGATTCACAGATACGCAGTATTTT.

The rearrangement links TRBV6-6 to TRBJ2-6; D is unclear. Trimming pared 0 bases from V and 3 bases from J, leaving 9 bases between. The CDR3 is 16 residues long. Germline-derived CDR1 and CDR2 are MNHNY and SVGAGI (reference sequence). CDR3 bases: TGTGCCAGCAGTTACTCGACACCCCTTGGGGCCAACGTCCTGACTTTC. Encoded protein: CASSYSTPLGANVLTF.

The DNA of the CDR3 is TGTGCCAGCACTAGCGGGAGGGCCAATGAGCAGTTCTTC. This sequence encodes CASTSGRANEQFF. The V call is TRBV25-1, the J call TRBJ2-1; TRBD2 matches 12 bases. From germline, CDR1 is MGHDK and CDR2 SYGVNS. This CDR3 has 13 residues. Trimming cost V 7 bases and J 6 bases; bases outside gene matches: 1. The variable domain in full, with the rest retrieved from reference TRBV25-1 and TRBJ2-1, is EADIYQTPRYLVIGTGKKITLECSQTMGHDKMYWYQQDPGMELHLIHYSYGVNSTEKGDLSSESTVSRIRTEHFPLTLESARPSHTSQYLCASTSGRANEQFFGPGTRLTVL.

The J gene is TRBJ1-2, the V gene TRBV19, with 10 bases matching TRBD1. CDR1 and CDR2 (germline): LNHDA, SQIVND (reference sequence). The CDR3 consists of 16 residues. Trimming at V came to 7 bases and at J to 5 bases, leaving 13 bases not matched to a gene. CDR3 sequence reads: CASTSRDRGEGYGYTF. CDR3 sequence (DNA): TGTGCCAGTACGTCCCGGGACAGGGGAGAGGGGTATGGCTACACCTTC.

The chain carries TRBV11-3 and TRBJ2-2, with D tentatively TRBD1 (6 bases). The length of the CDR3 is 14 residues. CDR1 SGHNT and CDR2 YENEEA come from the germline V gene. The ends were cut back, 5 bases at V and 6 bases at J, with 13 bases in the middle. For the CDR3, the DNA is TGTGCCAGCAGCCCAAGGACAGTTTCCGGGGAGCTGTTTTTT. It yields the protein CASSPRTVSGELFF.

The V gene is TRBV6-1, the J gene TRBJ2-7, with D perhaps TRBD1 (7 bases). Germline V gene data show CDR1 as MNHNS and CDR2 as SASEGT. V was pared by 11 bases and J by 6 bases, with 17 bases between. CDR3 length: 12 amino acids. The DNA for the CDR3 is TGTGCCTCGGGGGACAGAGGATTCGAGCAGTACTTC. Translating gives CASGDRGFEQYF.

V usage is TRBV7-9 and J usage is TRBJ2-7; maybe TRBD1 (5 bases). The CDR3 extends over 16 amino acids. Germline V gene lookup returns CDR1 SEHNR and CDR2 FQNEAQ (reference sequence). Trimming removed 5 bases at V and 0 bases at J, with 17 bases between. As DNA, the CDR3 is TGTGCCAGCAGCCAAGTAGGGGCGGAGCCCTCCTACGAGCAGTACTTC. This sequence encodes CASSQVGAEPSYEQYF.

The chain recombines TRBV6-1 with TRBJ2-3; 10 bases agree with TRBD2. Germline trimming cut 1 base from V and 0 bases from J; bases unmatched to any gene: 7. The length of the CDR3 is 18 residues. Germline CDR1 is MNHNS and CDR2 is SASEGT. CDR3: CASSEVLLAGPSTDTQYF. The CDR3, as DNA: TGTGCCAGCAGTGAAGTCTTACTAGCGGGACCTAGCACAGATACGCAGTATTTT.

The chain joins TRBV7-9 to TRBJ1-1; possibly TRBD1 for D (6 bases). The V gene lost 5 bases and the J gene lost 1 base, with 26 bases spanning the gap. This CDR3 spans 19 amino acids. Germline V gene sequence: CDR1 SEHNR, CDR2 FQNEAQ (reference sequence). DNA of the CDR3: TGTGCCAGCAGCGCCGCTAGCGGGGGGGCGGCTGATACGAACACTGAAGCTTTCTTT. Amino acid sequence: CASSAASGGAADTNTEAFF. Filled out from reference TRBV7-9 and TRBJ1-1, the complete variable domain reads DTGVSQNPRHKITKRGQNVTFRCDPISEHNRLYWYRQTLGQGPEFLTYFQNEAQLEKSRLLSDRFSAERPKGSFSTLEIQRTEQGDSAMYLCASSAASGGAADTNTEAFFGQGTRLTVV.

This clone occurred a few times. The J gene is TRBJ1-1, the V gene TRBV7-9; D not certain. The germline V gene has CDR1 SEHNR and CDR2 FQNEAQ (reference sequence). The germline V and J ends were trimmed by 3 bases and 5 bases, with 10 bases remaining between them. The CDR3 length is 13 residues. CDR3 bases: TGTGCCAGCAGCTTTAAGGGTTTGACTGAAGCTTTCTTT. As protein: CASSFKGLTEAFF.

The rearrangement uses TRBV6-5 and TRBJ2-2; 8 nucleotides line up with TRBD2. The CDR3 extends over 15 amino acids. Germline loops: CDR1 MNHEY, CDR2 SVGAGI. V lost 4 bases and J lost 4; bases outside the gene matches: 5. The CDR3 region is CASSFGGRITGELFF. Written as DNA, the CDR3 is TGTGCCAGCAGTTTTGGCGGGAGGATCACCGGGGAGCTGTTTTTT.